Listed below are T cell receptor beta chains from one sample, sequenced in a study of blood T cell repertoires in COVID-19. Sequencing was performed with immunoSEQ multiplex PCR; in TCRdb, only in-frame clones are kept and a portion is missing. The sample lists roughly 330,000 clones, about 89% occurring once. Sequenced material: PBMCs or T cells enriched from blood (not recorded which). Receptor source: a woman in her twenties or thirties who had recovered from COVID-19. Both conserved end residues are part of each CDR3.

TRBJ1-2,TRBV20-1,CSASYGTGVGYTF
TRBJ1-6,TRBV2,CASSEALNSPLHF
TRBJ2-5,TRBV3-1/TRBV3-2,CASSPKYKETQYF
TRBJ2-5,TRBV24-1,CATSDPRGEEETQYF
TRBJ2-7,TRBV11-3,CASSIGTGKGNEQYF
TRBJ1-1,TRBV6-2/TRBV6-3,CASSYNWDRGTDTEAFF
TRBJ1-6,TRBV11-1,CASSHGQGNSPLHF
TRBJ1-2,TRBV5-1,CASSLEGQGRYGYTF
TRBJ1-1,TRBV7-9,CASYSGTVNTEAFF
TRBJ1-2,TRBV5-4,CASSPEPIRQNYGYTF
TRBJ1-5,TRBV5-6,CASRNVGVNNQPQHF
TRBJ2-7,TRBV30,CAWSVTGTGDEQYF